This is a list of T cell receptor beta chains from one sample in a study of identifying expanded T cells in peripheral blood. Sequencing was performed with immunoSEQ multiplex PCR; in TCRdb, only in-frame clones are kept and a portion is missing. The sample lists 70,000 to 100,000 clones, roughly 86% occurring once. Sequences were obtained from blood. These receptors all come from a person aged 18 to 70 in good health. Both conserved end residues are trimmed from each CDR3. Each record gives: V gene, CDR3 protein.

>TRBV11-3
ASSRGTSGDTDTQY
>TRBV2
ASSERLAGTGELF
>TRBV6-5
ASSYSRSPSYEQY
>TRBV6-1
ASSEFTPGPFDEQF
>TRBV19
ASTLRTEYNYGYT
>TRBV11-1
ASSPSGTSGKAYHEQY
>TRBV28
ASLGGDTQY
>TRBV5-1
ASTLRGQGLSSANTGELF
>TRBV4-1
ASSQVVQQTYEQY
>TRBV5-4
AEGTAYEDTQY
>TRBV18
ASSLKRYEQY
>TRBV6-6
ASSYSTGDGYT
>TRBV19
ASSIVEGQETQY
>TRBV2
ASSEIRDGPYEQY
>TRBV27
ASNRPGGEQF
>TRBV5-4
ASSPREVLAETQY
>TRBV2
ASSLSRMGGELF
>TRBV5-1
ASSLRQETQY
>TRBV15
ATSRAQGALTGELF
>TRBV25-1
ASSHSTGYGYT
>TRBV10-3
AITLAGGEQY
>TRBV7-8
ASSLDNRGLQF
>TRBV5-1
ASSSDTSGANVLT